The entry below gives a single TCR beta chain sequence along with its context. Its antigen remains unidentified. What was sequenced were expressed TCRB transcripts, since all of the isolated RNA had been reverse transcribed. Assay used: immunoSEQ multiplex PCR; TCRdb lists only in-frame clones, some missing. The profile shows 150,000 to 190,000 clones, roughly 8.1% of them singletons. The CDR3 has 14 residues. Germline V gene data show CDR1 as KGHSH and CDR2 as LQKENI. After removal of 2 bases from V and 8 bases from J, the junction contained 6 bases not matched to a gene. The sample belongs to a study of beta chain features in type 1 diabetes. Each of the CD4+ naive, central memory, regulatory and stem cell-like memory populations was sorted via CD45RO/CCR7/CD25/CD127/CD95/CD27. Study-wide results and limits: A PCR bias possibly favoring shorter templates would apply equally to patients and controls. VDJ junctions from patients with type 1 diabetes contained fewer insertions and more deletions.

Material for sequencing was central memory CD4+ T cells from blood. The rearrangement uses TRBV18 and TRBJ2-1, with TRBD2 identical over 7 bases. The clonotype originates from a man between 18 and 35 years old in good health. The CDR3 coding sequence is TGTGCCAGCTCACCAGGACTGGGGGGGGATGAGCAGTTCTTC. This encodes CASSPGLGGDEQFF.